These 27 T cell receptor beta chains came from one sample sequenced in a study of T cells in tuberculosis. The sample's time point: new active TB diagnosis, blood taken before or within 7 days of starting treatment. Using immunoSEQ multiplex PCR, the repertoire was profiled, and TCRdb retains in-frame clones only, with some absent. The sample shows roughly 30,000 clones, about 82% of them seen only once. The sample here was PBMCs, taken at tuberculosis diagnosis. The receptors come from an adult with tuberculosis.

This clone was seen a handful of times. CDR3 coding DNA: TGTGCCAGCTCACCACAGCGGGCGATCCACGAGCAGTACTTC. It yields the protein CASSPQRAIHEQYF. The chain joins TRBV18 to TRBJ2-7, with a possible D match to TRBD2 (6 bases). The CDR3 runs to 14 residues. Germline-derived CDR1 and CDR2 are KGHSH and LQKENI. Trimming left V 1 base short and J 5 bases short, with 12 bases between.

In DNA, the CDR3 is TGTGCCAGCAGCCCCCATAGACTAGTTTACGAGCAGTACTTC. This encodes CASSPHRLVYEQYF. This chain joins TRBV11-2 and TRBJ2-5; tentatively, D is TRBD2 (6 bases). The end of the DNA aligns better with TRBJ2-7, so the J call may be wrong. Germline CDR1 SGHAT, CDR2 FQNNGV. The CDR3 is made up of 14 amino acids.

The J gene is TRBJ1-1, the V gene TRBV6-5; no clear D gene. Trimming took 4 bases from V and 8 from J, leaving 17 bases between them. From germline, CDR1 is MNHEY and CDR2 SVGAGI. This CDR3 spans 14 amino acids. CDR3 in DNA: TGTGCCAGCAGTTCGGACGGGGAAGTCGTCGAAGCTTTCTTT. This encodes CASSSDGEVVEAFF.

The gene calls are TRBV2 and TRBJ1-4; D possibly corresponds to TRBD1 (6 bases). The CDR3 covers 16 residues. V lost 5 bases to trimming and J lost 0 bases, with 13 bases between them. From germline, CDR1 is SNHLY and CDR2 FYNNEI. The CDR3 loop is CASSTTGWATNEKLFF. The CDR3 nucleotides read TGTGCCAGCAGTACCACAGGGTGGGCAACTAATGAAAAACTGTTTTTT.

V and J are TRBV6-5 and TRBJ2-3; no reliable D call. Trimming stripped 6 bases from V and 1 base from J, with 11 bases between. CDR1 is MNHEY, CDR2 SVGAGI, per germline. The CDR3 is 14 residues long. CDR3 nucleotide sequence: TGTGCCAGCAGCCCATCCCTACGCACAGATACGCAGTATTTT. As protein: CASSPSLRTDTQYF.

This chain links TRBV5-1 with TRBJ2-7; 8 bases are a match to TRBD1. Looked up from germline, CDR1 is SGHRS and CDR2 is YFSETQ. Unmatched junction bases numbered 9, after V lost 4 bases and J lost 3 bases. The CDR3 is 15 amino acids. The CDR3 bases are TGCGCCAGCAGCCCGACAGGGGCGGAAAACTACGAGCAGTACTTC. Amino acid sequence: CASSPTGAENYEQYF.

The chain joins TRBV4-1 to TRBJ1-4, with D perhaps matching TRBD1 (5 bases). The V end was cut by 3 bases, the J end by 6 bases, with 14 bases between. The CDR3 has 15 amino acids. Germline lookup yields CDR1 MGHRA and CDR2 YSYEKL. CDR3 loop: CASSQRPTGDEKLFF. CDR3 DNA: TGCGCCAGCAGCCAGAGACCAACGGGGGATGAAAAACTGTTTTTT.

The chain recombines TRBV29-1 with TRBJ1-1; 11 positions agree with TRBD1. Germline V lookup: CDR1 SQVTM, CDR2 ANQGSEA. V dropped 3 bases and J dropped 4; count of bases not matched to a gene: 7. This CDR3 is built from 15 residues. The DNA of the CDR3 is TGCAGCGTTGAGGGTATTGGGACAGGGGGCACTGAAGCTTTCTTT. Encoded protein: CSVEGIGTGGTEAFF. Full variable domain (outside the CDR3, taken from reference TRBV29-1 and TRBJ1-1): SAVISQKPSRDICQRGTSLTIQCQVDSQVTMMFWYRQQPGQSLTLIATANQGSEATYESGFVIDKFPISRPNLTFSTLTVSNMSPEDSSIYLCSVEGIGTGGTEAFFGQGTRLTVV.

This sequence joins TRBV6-1 and TRBJ2-4; TRBD1 agrees at 8 bases. The CDR3 consists of 16 residues. The germline CDR1 and CDR2 sequences are MNHNS and SASEGT. V was clipped by 1 base and J by 14 bases; unmatched bases: 16. The CDR3 sequence is CASSEGRGTGGLREYF. CDR3 DNA: TGTGCCAGCAGTGAAGGAAGGGGGACAGGCGGGCTTCGCGAGTACTTC.

The rearrangement uses TRBV5-4 and TRBJ1-3; D possibly corresponds to TRBD1 (6 bases). Trimming cost V 3 bases and J 0 bases, with 10 bases left between them. CDR1 SGHNT and CDR2 YYREEE come from the germline V gene (reference sequence). This CDR3 region has 15 residues. The CDR3 loop reads CASSSQGPSGNTIYF. As DNA, the CDR3 is TGTGCCAGCAGCTCACAGGGACCCTCTGGAAACACCATATATTTT.

This clone is medium-sized (0.01 to 0.1%). The chain combines TRBV5-6 with TRBJ2-7; tentatively, D is TRBD1 (5 bases). Trimming took off 1 base at V and 4 bases at J, with 15 bases between the two ends. The V gene's germline CDR1 is SGHDT and CDR2 YYEEEE. The CDR3 consists of 15 residues. This CDR3 is CASSLSKGEGYEQYF. The CDR3 bases are TGTGCCAGCAGCTTGAGTAAAGGGGAAGGATACGAGCAGTACTTC.

The rearrangement links TRBV5-1 to TRBJ2-5; TRBD2 matches 12 bases. V was clipped by 4 bases and J by 2 bases; unmatched bases: 9. The CDR3 runs to 17 residues. Looked up from germline, CDR1 is SGHRS and CDR2 is YFSETQ. The CDR3 DNA sequence: TGCGCCAGCAGCCTCCGACTAGCGGGAGACCCTCAAGAGACCCAGTACTTC. Its protein is CASSLRLAGDPQETQYF.

The chain couples TRBV4-2 to TRBJ1-2; D not certain. Germline V gene sequence: CDR1 LGHNA, CDR2 YNFKEQ. V dropped 0 bases and J dropped 4 bases, with 6 bases sitting between them. This CDR3 comprises 13 residues. CDR3 residues: CASSQDSIYGYTF. DNA of the CDR3: TGTGCCAGCAGCCAAGATTCCATCTATGGCTACACCTTC.

The rearrangement links TRBV19 to TRBJ1-4, with a weak D call TRBD1 (5 bases). From germline, CDR1 is LNHDA and CDR2 SQIVND (reference sequence). This CDR3 contains 15 residues. V was trimmed by 0 bases and J by 8 bases, leaving 13 bases between them. In DNA form, the CDR3 reads TGTGCCAGTAGTATAGACCAGGGAAGGAACGAAAAACTGTTTTTT. Translating it yields CASSIDQGRNEKLFF.

This clone has only one observation. The CDR3 bases are TGTGCCAGCAGCCAAGATATCAGGGGGTCACCAGCTTTCTTT. The encoded protein is CASSQDIRGSPAFF. J is TRBJ1-1 and V is TRBV14; 7 nucleotides line up with TRBD1. In germline, CDR1 is SGHDN, CDR2 FVKESK. The V gene end was trimmed by 0 bases and the J gene end by 10 bases; junction bases not matched to a gene: 8. The CDR3 has 14 amino acids.

This clone occurred a few times. This rearrangement joins TRBV6-4 to TRBJ1-5; unclear D gene. Trimming removed 5 bases from V and 1 base from J, with 9 bases in between. This CDR3 has 14 amino acids. CDR1 MRHNA and CDR2 SNTAGT come from the germline V gene. DNA of the CDR3: TGTGCCAGCAGTCGGGAGGGAAGCAATCAGCCCCAGCATTTT. Translating it yields CASSREGSNQPQHF.

The chain combines TRBV5-1 with TRBJ2-3; 7 bases align to TRBD2. Per germline, CDR1 SGHRS and CDR2 YFSETQ. J gave up 5 bases and V 0 bases, and 3 bases lay outside the gene matches. This CDR3 region has 14 residues. DNA of the CDR3: TGCGCCAGCAGCTTGGCCCGGGGGGTAGATACGCAGTATTTT. It translates to CASSLARGVDTQYF.

The chain carries TRBV6-6 and TRBJ2-7; 7 bases are a match to TRBD1. Per germline, CDR1 MNHNY and CDR2 SVGAGI (reference sequence). Trimming at V came to 5 bases and at J to 3 bases, leaving 7 bases not matched to a gene. The CDR3 consists of 14 residues. CDR3 in DNA: TGTGCCAGCAGTCCACAGGGGTTAGTCTACGAGCAGTACTTC. Translating gives CASSPQGLVYEQYF.

The count of this clone is one. The CDR3 region has the DNA TGCGCCAGCAGCCAAGAGGCTAGCGGGATCTACGAGCAGTACTTC. It yields the protein CASSQEASGIYEQYF. The chain uses TRBV4-1 and TRBJ2-7, with 9 bases lining up with TRBD2. With 0 bases clipped from V and 3 bases from J, the junction kept 3 bases outside the gene matches. The germline CDR1 and CDR2 sequences are MGHRA and YSYEKL. The CDR3 has 15 amino acids.

This chain uses TRBV18 with TRBJ1-5; TRBD1 agrees at 10 bases. Looked up from germline, CDR1 is KGHSH and CDR2 is LQKENI. The CDR3 has 15 residues. The V and J ends lost 8 bases and 1 base, in that order; junction bases with no gene match: 5. CDR3 bases: TGTGCCAGCCGGATGACAGGGGGCAGCAATCAGCCCCAGCATTTT. It encodes CASRMTGGSNQPQHF.

This clone showed up just a few times. V gene TRBV4-1 combines with J gene TRBJ2-7, with TRBD1 matching 7 bases. The CDR3 contains 14 residues. V trimming: 4 bases; J trimming: 2 bases; junction bases outside the gene matches: 5. Germline V gives CDR1 MGHRA, CDR2 YSYEKL. DNA for the CDR3: TGCGCCAGCAGCCGGCGGACAGGCCCCTACGAGCAGTACTTC. Protein sequence: CASSRRTGPYEQYF.

The chain links TRBV5-5 to TRBJ1-5, with D possibly TRBD1 on 6 matching bases. Germline assignment: CDR1 SGHKS and CDR2 YYEKEE (reference sequence). V was clipped by 0 bases and J by 6 bases, with 16 bases between them. The CDR3 loop spans 16 amino acids. DNA of the CDR3: TGTGCCAGCAGCTTGGTTGCGGGGGCGTTTGTTCAGCCCCAGCATTTT. It is translated as CASSLVAGAFVQPQHF.

The chain uses TRBV5-6 and TRBJ1-4; D is unresolved. Germline V gene data show CDR1 as SGHDT and CDR2 as YYEEEE. The CDR3 is 12 residues long. Trimming took 2 bases from V and 8 from J, leaving 7 bases between them. The CDR3 loop reads CASSLGGEKLFF. CDR3 in DNA: TGTGCCAGCAGCTTAGGAGGAGAAAAACTGTTTTTT.

The rearrangement uses TRBV6-1 and TRBJ2-7, with 11 bases that match TRBD2. J gave up 5 bases and V 5 bases, and 5 bases lay outside the gene matches. The CDR3 spans 14 residues. Germline V gene data show CDR1 as MNHNS and CDR2 as SASEGT. The CDR3 DNA follows: TGTGCCAGCAGTAATAGCGGGAGGGTAGACGAGCAGTACTTC. It translates to CASSNSGRVDEQYF.

As regards this clone: A junction end diverges from the germline sequence, so it may reflect a read error. Other nucleotide sequences from this sample produce the same CDR3. CDR3 nucleotides: TGCGCCAGCAGCTTGGTCGGTAGCGGAAACAATGAGCAGTTCTTC. Protein sequence: CASSLVGSGNNEQFF. The chain employs TRBV5-4 and TRBJ2-1; maybe TRBD2 (6 bases). CDR1 is SGHNT, CDR2 YYREEE, per germline (reference sequence). This CDR3 has 15 amino acids. Using reference TRBV5-4 and TRBJ2-1 for the parts outside the CDR3, the full variable domain is ETGVTQSPTHLIKTRGQQVTLRCSSQSGHNTVSWYQQALGQGPQFIFQYYREEENGRGNFPPRFSGLQFPNYSSELNVNALELDDSALYLCASSLVGSGNNEQFFGPGTRLTVL.

This chain links TRBV27 with TRBJ2-5; a possible D gene is TRBD2 (6 bases). Germline CDR1 is MNHEY and CDR2 is SMNVEV (reference sequence). V was pared by 5 bases and J by 5 bases, with 15 bases between. This CDR3 is 14 amino acids long. CDR3 sequence: CASSINRDWETQYF. In DNA, the CDR3 is TGTGCCAGCAGTATCAACCGGGACTGGGAGACCCAGTACTTC.

The gene calls are TRBV5-4 and TRBJ1-4; tentatively, D is TRBD1 (5 bases). V was pared by 0 bases and J by 0 bases, with 9 bases between. Germline assignment: CDR1 SGHNT and CDR2 YYREEE (reference sequence). The CDR3 spans 16 residues. The CDR3 coding sequence is TGTGCCAGCAGCTTGGGAATAGGGGCAACTAATGAAAAACTGTTTTTT. Amino acids: CASSLGIGATNEKLFF.